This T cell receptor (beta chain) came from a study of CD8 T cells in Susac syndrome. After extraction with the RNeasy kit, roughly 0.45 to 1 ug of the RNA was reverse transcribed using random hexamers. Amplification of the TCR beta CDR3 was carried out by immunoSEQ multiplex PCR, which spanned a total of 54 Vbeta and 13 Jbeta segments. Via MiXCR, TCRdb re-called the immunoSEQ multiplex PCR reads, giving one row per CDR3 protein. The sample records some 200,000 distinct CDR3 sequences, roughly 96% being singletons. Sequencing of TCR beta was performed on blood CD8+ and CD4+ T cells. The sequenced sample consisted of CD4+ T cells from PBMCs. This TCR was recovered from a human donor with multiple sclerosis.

The CDR3 loop reads CASSVGTGDTQYF. The CDR3 DNA reads as TGTGCCAGCAGCGTCGGGACGGGGGATACGCAGTATTTT. The V gene is TRBV7-3, the J gene TRBJ2-3, with D perhaps given as TRBD1 or TRBD2 (5 bases each). The germline V gene has CDR1 SGHTA and CDR2 FQGTGA. This CDR3 is 13 amino acids long. Between the trimmed V and J ends, which lost 5 bases and 6 bases, there was a span of 12 bases.